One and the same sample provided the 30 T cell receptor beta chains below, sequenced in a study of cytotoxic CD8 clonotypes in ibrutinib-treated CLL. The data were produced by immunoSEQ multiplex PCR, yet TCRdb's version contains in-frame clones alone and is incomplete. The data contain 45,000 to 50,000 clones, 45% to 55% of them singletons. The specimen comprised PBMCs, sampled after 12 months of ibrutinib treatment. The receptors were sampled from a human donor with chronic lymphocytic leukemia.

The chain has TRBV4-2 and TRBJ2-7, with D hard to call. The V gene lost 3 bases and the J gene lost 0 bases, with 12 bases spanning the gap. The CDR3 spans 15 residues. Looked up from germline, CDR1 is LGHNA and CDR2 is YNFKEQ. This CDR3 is CASSQPGASSYEQYF. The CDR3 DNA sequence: TGTGCCAGCAGCCAGCCGGGTGCGAGCTCCTACGAGCAGTACTTC.

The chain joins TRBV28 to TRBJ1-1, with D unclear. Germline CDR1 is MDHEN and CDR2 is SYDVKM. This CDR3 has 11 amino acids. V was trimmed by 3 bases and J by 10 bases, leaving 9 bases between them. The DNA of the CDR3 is TGTGCCAGCAGTTTGTCTGGGTCAGCTTTCTTT. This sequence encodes CASSLSGSAFF. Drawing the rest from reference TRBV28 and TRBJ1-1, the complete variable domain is DVKVTQSSRYLVKRTGEKVFLECVQDMDHENMFWYRQDPGLGLRLIYFSYDVKMKEKGDIPEGYSVSREKKERFSLILESASTNQTSMYLCASSLSGSAFFGQGTRLTVV.

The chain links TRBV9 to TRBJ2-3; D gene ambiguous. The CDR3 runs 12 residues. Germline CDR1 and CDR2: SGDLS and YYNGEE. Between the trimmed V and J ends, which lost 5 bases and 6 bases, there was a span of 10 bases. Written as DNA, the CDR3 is TGTGCCAGCAGTAGATCCGGGGATACGCAGTATTTT. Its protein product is CASSRSGDTQYF.

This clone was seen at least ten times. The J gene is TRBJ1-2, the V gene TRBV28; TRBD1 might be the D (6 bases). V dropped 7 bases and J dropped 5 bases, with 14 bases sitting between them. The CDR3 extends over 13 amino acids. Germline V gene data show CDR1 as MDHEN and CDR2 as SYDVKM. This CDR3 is CASTLGGGYGYTF. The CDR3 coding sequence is TGTGCCAGCACCCTGGGGGGCGGGTATGGCTACACCTTC.

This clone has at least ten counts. The CDR3 reads CASSEGSEAFF. CDR3 coding DNA: TGTGCCAGCAGCGAGGGCTCTGAAGCTTTCTTT. V is TRBV9 and J is TRBJ1-1; D remains ambiguous. Trimming shortened V by 3 bases and J by 6 bases, and 6 bases separated the two germline ends. There are 11 residues in the CDR3. CDR1 is SGDLS and CDR2 is YYNGEE in the germline V gene.

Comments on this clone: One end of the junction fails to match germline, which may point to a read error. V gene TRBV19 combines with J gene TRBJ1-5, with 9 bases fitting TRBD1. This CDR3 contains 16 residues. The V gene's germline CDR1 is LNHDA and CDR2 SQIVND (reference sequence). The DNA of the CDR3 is TGTGCCAGTACTATACAGGGGGCGGTAAGAAGTCAGCCCCAGCATTTT. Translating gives CASTIQGAVRSQPQHF.

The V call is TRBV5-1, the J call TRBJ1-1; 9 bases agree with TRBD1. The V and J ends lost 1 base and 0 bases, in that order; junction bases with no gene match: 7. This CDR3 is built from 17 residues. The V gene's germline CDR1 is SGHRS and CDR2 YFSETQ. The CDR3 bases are TGCGCCAGCAGCTTGCCCCGGGACAGGGCTTTGAACACTGAAGCTTTCTTT. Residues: CASSLPRDRALNTEAFF.

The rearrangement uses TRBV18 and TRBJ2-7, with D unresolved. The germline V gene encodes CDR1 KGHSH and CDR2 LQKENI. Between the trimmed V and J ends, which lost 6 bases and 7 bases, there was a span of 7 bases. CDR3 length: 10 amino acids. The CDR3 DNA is TGTGCCAGCTCCTCTGGTGAGCAGTACTTC. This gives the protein CASSSGEQYF. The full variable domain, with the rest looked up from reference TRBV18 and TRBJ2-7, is NAGVMQNPRHLVRRRGQEARLRCSPMKGHSHVYWYRQLPEEGLKFMVYLQKENIIDESGMPKERFSAEFPKEGPSILRIQQVVRGDSAAYFCASSSGEQYFGPGTRLTVT.

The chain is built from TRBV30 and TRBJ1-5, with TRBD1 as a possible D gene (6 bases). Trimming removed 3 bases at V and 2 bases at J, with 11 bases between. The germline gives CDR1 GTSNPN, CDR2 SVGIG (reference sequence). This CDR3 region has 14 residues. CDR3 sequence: CAWSRGAGNQPQHF. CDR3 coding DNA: TGTGCCTGGAGCCGGGGGGCCGGCAATCAGCCCCAGCATTTT.

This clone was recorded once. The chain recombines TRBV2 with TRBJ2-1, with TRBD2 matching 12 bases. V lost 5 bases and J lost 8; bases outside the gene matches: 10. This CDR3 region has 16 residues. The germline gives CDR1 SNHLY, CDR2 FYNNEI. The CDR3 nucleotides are TGTGCCAGCAGTTACCTAGCGGGAGGGGGCTGGGATGAGCAGTTCTTC. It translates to CASSYLAGGGWDEQFF.

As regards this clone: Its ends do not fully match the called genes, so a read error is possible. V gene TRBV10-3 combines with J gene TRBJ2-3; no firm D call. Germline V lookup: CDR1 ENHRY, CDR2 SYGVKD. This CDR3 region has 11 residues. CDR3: CATKITNTQYF. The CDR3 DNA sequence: TGTGCCACGAAGATCACAAATACGCAGTATTTT.

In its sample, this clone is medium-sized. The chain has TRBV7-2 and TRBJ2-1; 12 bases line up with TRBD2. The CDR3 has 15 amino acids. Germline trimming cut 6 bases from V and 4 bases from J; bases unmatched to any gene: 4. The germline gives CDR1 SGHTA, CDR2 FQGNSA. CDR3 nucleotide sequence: TGTGCCAGCAGTTCTCTAGCGGGAGGGTACAATGAGCAGTTCTTC. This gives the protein CASSSLAGGYNEQFF. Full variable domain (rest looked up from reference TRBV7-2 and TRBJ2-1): GAGVSQSPSNKVTEKGKDVELRCDPISGHTALYWYRQSLGQGLEFLIYFQGNSAPDKSGLPSDRFSAERTGGSVSTLTIQRTQQEDSAVYLCASSSLAGGYNEQFFGPGTRLTVL.

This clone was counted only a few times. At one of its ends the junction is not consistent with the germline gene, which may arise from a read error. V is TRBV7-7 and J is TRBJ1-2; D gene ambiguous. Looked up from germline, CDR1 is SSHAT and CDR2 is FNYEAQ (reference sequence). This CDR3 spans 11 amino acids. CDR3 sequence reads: CASSFNHGYTF. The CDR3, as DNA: TGTGCTAGCAGCTTTAACCATGGCTACACCTTC. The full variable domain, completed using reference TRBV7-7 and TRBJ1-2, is GAGVSQSPRYKVTKRGQDVTLRCDPISSHATLYWYQQALGQGPEFLTYFNYEAQPDKSGLPSDRFSAERPEGSISTLTIQRTEQRDSAMYRCASSFNHGYTFGSGTRLTVV.

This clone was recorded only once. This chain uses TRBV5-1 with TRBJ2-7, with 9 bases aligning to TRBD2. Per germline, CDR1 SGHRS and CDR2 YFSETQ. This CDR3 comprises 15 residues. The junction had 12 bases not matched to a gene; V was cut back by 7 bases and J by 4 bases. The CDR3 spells CASRASGTETYEQYF. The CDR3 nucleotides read TGCGCCAGCCGGGCTAGCGGGACAGAAACTTACGAGCAGTACTTC.

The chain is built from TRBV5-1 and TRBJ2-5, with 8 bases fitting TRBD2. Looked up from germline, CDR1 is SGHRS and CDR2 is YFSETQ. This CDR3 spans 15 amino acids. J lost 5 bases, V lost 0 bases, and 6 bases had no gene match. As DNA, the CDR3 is TGCGCCAGCAGCTTGGATACGGGAGGGCAGGAGACCCAGTACTTC. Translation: CASSLDTGGQETQYF.

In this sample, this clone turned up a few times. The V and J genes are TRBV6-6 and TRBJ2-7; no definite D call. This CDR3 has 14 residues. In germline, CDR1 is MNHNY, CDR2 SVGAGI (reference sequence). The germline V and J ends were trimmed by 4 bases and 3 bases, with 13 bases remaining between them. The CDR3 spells CASSSLGRHYEQYF. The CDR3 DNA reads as TGTGCCAGCAGTTCTCTTGGGCGACACTACGAGCAGTACTTC.

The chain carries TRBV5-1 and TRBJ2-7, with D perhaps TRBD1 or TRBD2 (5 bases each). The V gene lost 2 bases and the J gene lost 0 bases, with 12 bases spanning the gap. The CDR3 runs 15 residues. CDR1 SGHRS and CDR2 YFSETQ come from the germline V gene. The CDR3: CASSFDGTSSYEQYF. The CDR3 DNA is TGCGCCAGCAGCTTCGACGGGACGAGCTCCTACGAGCAGTACTTC.

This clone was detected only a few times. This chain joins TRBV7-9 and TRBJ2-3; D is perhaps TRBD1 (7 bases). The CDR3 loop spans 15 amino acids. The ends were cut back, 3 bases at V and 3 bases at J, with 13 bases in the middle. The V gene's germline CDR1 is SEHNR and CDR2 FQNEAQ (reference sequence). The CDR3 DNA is TGTGCCAGCAGCTTGGGGGCAGGGGGGACAGATACGCAGTATTTT. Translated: CASSLGAGGTDTQYF.

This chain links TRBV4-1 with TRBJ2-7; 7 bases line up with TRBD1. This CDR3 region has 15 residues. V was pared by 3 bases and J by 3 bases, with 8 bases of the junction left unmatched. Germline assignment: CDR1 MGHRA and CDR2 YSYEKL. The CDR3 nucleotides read TGCGCCAGCAGCCAGTACGGACAGGACCTCTACGAGCAGTACTTC. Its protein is CASSQYGQDLYEQYF.

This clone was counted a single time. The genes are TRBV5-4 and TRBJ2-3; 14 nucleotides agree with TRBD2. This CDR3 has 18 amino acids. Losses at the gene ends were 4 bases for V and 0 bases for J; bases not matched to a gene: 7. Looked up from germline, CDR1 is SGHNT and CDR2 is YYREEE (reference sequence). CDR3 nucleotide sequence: TGTGCCAGCAGCAGGGGACTAGCGGGAGCTTCTAGCACAGATACGCAGTATTTT. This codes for CASSRGLAGASSTDTQYF.

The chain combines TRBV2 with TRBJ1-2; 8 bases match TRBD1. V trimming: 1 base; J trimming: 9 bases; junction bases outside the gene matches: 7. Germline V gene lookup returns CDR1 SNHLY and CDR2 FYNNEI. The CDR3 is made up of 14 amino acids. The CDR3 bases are TGTGCCAGCAGTGAAGGGAGCAGGGGGCTAAGCTACACCTTC. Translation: CASSEGSRGLSYTF.

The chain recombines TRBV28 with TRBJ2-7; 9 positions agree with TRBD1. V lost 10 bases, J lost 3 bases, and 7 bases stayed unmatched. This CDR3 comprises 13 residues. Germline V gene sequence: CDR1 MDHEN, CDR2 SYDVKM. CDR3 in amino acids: CAIMPGQGYEQYF. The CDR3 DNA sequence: TGTGCCATTATGCCGGGACAGGGCTACGAGCAGTACTTC. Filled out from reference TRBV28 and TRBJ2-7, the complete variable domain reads DVKVTQSSRYLVKRTGEKVFLECVQDMDHENMFWYRQDPGLGLRLIYFSYDVKMKEKGDIPEGYSVSREKKERFSLILESASTNQTSMYLCAIMPGQGYEQYFGPGTRLTVT.

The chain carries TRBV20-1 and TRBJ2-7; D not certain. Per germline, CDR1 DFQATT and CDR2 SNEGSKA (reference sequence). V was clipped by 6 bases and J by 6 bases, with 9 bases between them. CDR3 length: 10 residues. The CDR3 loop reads CSAAVREQYF. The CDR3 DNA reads TGCAGTGCCGCAGTCCGCGAGCAGTACTTC.

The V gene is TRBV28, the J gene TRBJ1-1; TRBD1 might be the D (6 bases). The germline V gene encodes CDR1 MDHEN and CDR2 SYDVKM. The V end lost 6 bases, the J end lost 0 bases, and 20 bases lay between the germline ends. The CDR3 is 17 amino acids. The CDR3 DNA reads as TGTGCCAGCAGGACTCTTACAGGGCAAAATTTGAACACTGAAGCTTTCTTT. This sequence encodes CASRTLTGQNLNTEAFF.

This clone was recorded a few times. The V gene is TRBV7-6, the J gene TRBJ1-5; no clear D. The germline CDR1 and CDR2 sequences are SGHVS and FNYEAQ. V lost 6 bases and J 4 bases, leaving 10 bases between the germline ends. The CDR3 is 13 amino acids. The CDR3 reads CASSLDSNQPQHF. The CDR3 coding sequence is TGTGCCAGCAGTCTGGACTCTAATCAGCCCCAGCATTTT.

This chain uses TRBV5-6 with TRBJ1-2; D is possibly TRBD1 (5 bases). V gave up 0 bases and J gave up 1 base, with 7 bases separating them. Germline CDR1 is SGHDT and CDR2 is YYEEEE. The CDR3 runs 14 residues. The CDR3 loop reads CASSLVGGNYGYTF. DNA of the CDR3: TGTGCCAGCAGCTTGGTGGGGGGTAACTATGGCTACACCTTC.

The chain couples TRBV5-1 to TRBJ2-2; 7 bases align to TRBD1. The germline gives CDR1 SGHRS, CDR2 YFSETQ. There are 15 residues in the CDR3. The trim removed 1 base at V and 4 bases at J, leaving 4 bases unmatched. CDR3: CASSLRQGSTGELFF. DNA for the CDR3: TGCGCCAGCAGCTTGCGACAGGGCAGCACCGGGGAGCTGTTTTTT.

DNA for the CDR3: TGCGCCAGCAGCTTGGTCAGCGGGCCAGGAGATACGCAGTATTTT. This encodes CASSLVSGPGDTQYF. This chain uses TRBV5-1 with TRBJ2-3; D is possibly TRBD2 (6 bases). CDR1 and CDR2 from the germline V gene are SGHRS and YFSETQ. Trimming left V 0 bases short and J 5 bases short, with 13 bases between. There are 15 residues in the CDR3.

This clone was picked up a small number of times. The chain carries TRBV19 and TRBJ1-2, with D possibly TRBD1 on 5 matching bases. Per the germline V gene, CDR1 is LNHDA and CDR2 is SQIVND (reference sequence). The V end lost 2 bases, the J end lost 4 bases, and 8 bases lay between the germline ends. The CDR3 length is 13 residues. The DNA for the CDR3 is TGTGCCAGTAGTATACAGGGCCGCTATGGCTACACCTTC. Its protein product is CASSIQGRYGYTF.

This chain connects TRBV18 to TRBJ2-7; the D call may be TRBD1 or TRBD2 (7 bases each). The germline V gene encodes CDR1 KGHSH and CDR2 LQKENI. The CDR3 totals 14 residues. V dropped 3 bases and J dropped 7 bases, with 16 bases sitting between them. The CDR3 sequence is CASSPGRGHREQYF. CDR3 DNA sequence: TGTGCCAGCTCACCGGGGAGGGGGCATCGAGAGCAGTACTTC.